The 11 T cell receptor beta chains reported below all come from one sample, sequenced in a study of T-cell memory formation after mild COVID-19. A single record per CDR3 protein comes from TCRdb applying MiXCR to the 5' RACE reads. The sample consists of over 450,000 distinct CDR3 sequences, 20% of them appearing once. Sequencing input: PBMCs or a T cell subset sorted from them (not recorded which). The receptors were sampled from an adult woman who had mild COVID-19 (a few samples of this study predate the infection). Cell type and time point are not known.

The chain employs TRBV7-3 and TRBJ2-1; 8 nucleotides align to TRBD1. Unmatched junction bases numbered 6, after V lost 5 bases and J lost 6 bases. Germline CDR1 SGHTA, CDR2 FQGTGA. CDR3 size: 14 residues. CDR3 nucleotide sequence: TGTGCCAGCAGCCCTCAGGGGGCCGGCAATGAGCAGTTCTTC. It yields the protein CASSPQGAGNEQFF.

The CDR3 DNA sequence: TGTGCCAGCAGTTTGGGGACACAGAATACTTCACCCCTCCACTTT. As protein: CASSLGTQNTSPLHF. This chain joins TRBV12-3 or TRBV12-4 and TRBJ1-6, with a weak D call TRBD1 (6 bases). Trimming pared 3 bases from V and 9 bases from J, leaving 15 bases between. The CDR3 contains 15 residues.

J is TRBJ1-2 and V is TRBV12-3 or TRBV12-4; D perhaps matches TRBD1 (5 bases). CDR3 length: 13 amino acids. The V gene lost 6 bases and the J gene lost 8 bases, with 16 bases spanning the gap. The CDR3 region is CASRVQGYWGYTF. In DNA, the CDR3 is TGTGCCAGCAGGGTTCAGGGTTATTGGGGCTACACCTTC.

This clonotype was seen just once. The chain has TRBV6-5 and TRBJ2-7; maybe TRBD2 (5 bases). V was clipped by 6 bases and J by 3 bases, with 15 bases between them. The CDR3 extends over 14 amino acids. Germline assignment: CDR1 MNHEY and CDR2 SVGAGI. The CDR3 loop reads CASSRDWENYEQYF. The DNA of the CDR3 is TGTGCCAGCAGCCGGGATTGGGAGAACTACGAGCAGTACTTC.

This clonotype has more than one count but fewer than ten. J is TRBJ1-5 and V is TRBV6-2 or TRBV6-3, with unresolved D. V was shortened by 6 bases and J by 2 bases, with 8 bases between the two germline ends. The CDR3 extends over 13 amino acids. Per the germline V gene, CDR1 is MNHEY and CDR2 is SVGEGT. CDR3 protein: CASRPPGNQPQHF. CDR3 nucleotides: TGTGCCAGCAGACCCCCCGGCAATCAGCCCCAGCATTTT.

This clonotype was detected a few times. V gene TRBV11-2 combines with J gene TRBJ2-1, with 8 nucleotides matching TRBD2. This CDR3 contains 17 residues. Germline CDR1 SGHAT, CDR2 FQNNGV. After removal of 0 bases from V and 2 bases from J, the junction contained 6 bases not matched to a gene. The chain's CDR3 is CASSLDRYSGTYNEQFF. The CDR3 coding sequence is TGTGCCAGCAGCTTAGATAGGTATAGCGGGACCTACAATGAGCAGTTCTTC.

The table lists this clonotype with a few counts. The rearrangement joins TRBV24-1 to TRBJ2-1, with a possible D match to TRBD2 (6 bases). The germline gives CDR1 KGHDR, CDR2 SFDVKD. Trimming cost V 0 bases and J 8 bases, with 13 bases left between them. The CDR3 totals 15 residues. This chain's CDR3 is CATSDLAGNYDEQFF. CDR3 sequence (DNA): TGTGCCACCAGTGATTTGGCGGGGAATTACGATGAGCAGTTCTTC.

This clonotype has a handful of counts. This sequence joins TRBV6-5 and TRBJ2-7; no definite D call. This CDR3 has 15 amino acids. Per the germline V gene, CDR1 is MNHEY and CDR2 is SVGAGI. V dropped 3 bases and J dropped 5 bases, with 17 bases sitting between them. CDR3 nucleotide sequence: TGTGCCAGCAGTTATGTACGGACCCCTTCCCACGAGCAGTACTTC. Protein: CASSYVRTPSHEQYF.

This clonotype was found many times. The chain links TRBV7-9 to TRBJ1-2; TRBD1 aligns across 7 bases. The CDR3 totals 13 residues. Germline values: CDR1 SEHNR, CDR2 FQNEAQ (reference sequence). V shed 4 bases and J 3 bases; nucleotides not matched to a gene: 2. CDR3 protein: CASSSTGDYGYTF. CDR3 in DNA: TGTGCCAGCAGCTCTACAGGGGACTATGGCTACACCTTC.

The chain combines TRBV2 with TRBJ1-5; D remains ambiguous. V shed 4 bases and J shed 8 bases, with 6 bases lying between them. CDR3 length: 11 amino acids. CDR1 is SNHLY and CDR2 is FYNNEI in the germline V gene. As DNA, the CDR3 is TGTGCCAGCAGTGTTCCGGAGCCCCAGCATTTT. Translation gives CASSVPEPQHF. The variable domain in full, with the rest retrieved from reference TRBV2 and TRBJ1-5, is EPEVTQTPSHQVTQMGQEVILRCVPISNHLYFYWYRQILGQKVEFLVSFYNNEISEKSEIFDDQFSVERPDGSNFTLKIRSTKLEDSAMYFCASSVPEPQHFGDGTRLSIL.

CDR3 sequence reads: CASSLSPKAYGYTF. The CDR3 DNA reads as TGTGCCAGCAGTCTCTCACCGAAAGCCTATGGCTACACCTTC. J is TRBJ1-2 and V is TRBV27; D is undetermined. Trimming shortened V by 5 bases and J by 4 bases, and 14 bases separated the two germline ends. This CDR3 is 14 amino acids long. Germline V gene sequence: CDR1 MNHEY, CDR2 SMNVEV (reference sequence).